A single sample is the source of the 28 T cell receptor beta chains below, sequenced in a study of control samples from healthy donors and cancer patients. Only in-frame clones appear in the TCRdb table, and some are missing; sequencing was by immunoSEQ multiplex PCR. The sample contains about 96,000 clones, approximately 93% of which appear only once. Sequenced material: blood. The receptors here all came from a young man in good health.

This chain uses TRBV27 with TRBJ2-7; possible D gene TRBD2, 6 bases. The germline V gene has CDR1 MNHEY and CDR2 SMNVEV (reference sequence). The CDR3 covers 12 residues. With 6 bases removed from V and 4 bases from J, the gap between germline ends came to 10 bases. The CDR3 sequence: CASSNGGYEQYF. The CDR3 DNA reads TGTGCCAGCAGCAACGGGGGTTACGAGCAGTACTTC.

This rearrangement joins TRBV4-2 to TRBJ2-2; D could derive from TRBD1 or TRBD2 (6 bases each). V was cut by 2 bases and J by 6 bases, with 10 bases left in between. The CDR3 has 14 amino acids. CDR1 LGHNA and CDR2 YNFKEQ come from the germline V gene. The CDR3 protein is CASSQNREAGELFF. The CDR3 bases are TGTGCCAGCAGCCAAAACAGGGAGGCCGGGGAGCTGTTTTTT.

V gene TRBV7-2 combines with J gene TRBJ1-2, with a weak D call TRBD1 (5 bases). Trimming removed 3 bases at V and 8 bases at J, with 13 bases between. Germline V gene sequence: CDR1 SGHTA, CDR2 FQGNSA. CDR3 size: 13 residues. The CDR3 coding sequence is TGTGCCAGCAGCTTGGAGGGGAGGCGCGGCTACACCTTC. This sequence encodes CASSLEGRRGYTF.

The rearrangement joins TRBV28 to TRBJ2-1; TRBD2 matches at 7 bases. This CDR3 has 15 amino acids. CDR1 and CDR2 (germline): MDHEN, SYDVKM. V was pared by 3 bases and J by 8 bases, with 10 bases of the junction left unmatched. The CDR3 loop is CASSFGGRRRDEQFF. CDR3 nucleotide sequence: TGTGCCAGCAGTTTCGGCGGGAGAAGGCGCGATGAGCAGTTCTTC.

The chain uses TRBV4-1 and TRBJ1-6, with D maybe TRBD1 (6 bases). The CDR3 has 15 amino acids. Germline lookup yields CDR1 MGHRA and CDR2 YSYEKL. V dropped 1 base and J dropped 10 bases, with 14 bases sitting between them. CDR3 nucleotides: TGCGCCAGCAGCCAAGGGACAGCCGATACCTCACCCCTCCACTTT. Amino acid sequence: CASSQGTADTSPLHF.

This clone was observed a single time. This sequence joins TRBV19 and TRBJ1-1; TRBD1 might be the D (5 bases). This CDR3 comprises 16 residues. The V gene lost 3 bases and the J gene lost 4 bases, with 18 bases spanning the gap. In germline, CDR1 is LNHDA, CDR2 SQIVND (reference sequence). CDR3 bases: TGTGCCAGTAGTATGGGGGATTGGGTAAGTGGCACTGAAGCTTTCTTT. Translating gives CASSMGDWVSGTEAFF.

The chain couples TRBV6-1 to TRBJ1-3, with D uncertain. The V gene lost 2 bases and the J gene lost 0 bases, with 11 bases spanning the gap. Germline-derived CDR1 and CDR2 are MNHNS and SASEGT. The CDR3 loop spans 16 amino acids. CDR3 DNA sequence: TGTGCCAGCAGTGAATTTTGGTATGACTCTGGAAACACCATATATTTT. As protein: CASSEFWYDSGNTIYF.

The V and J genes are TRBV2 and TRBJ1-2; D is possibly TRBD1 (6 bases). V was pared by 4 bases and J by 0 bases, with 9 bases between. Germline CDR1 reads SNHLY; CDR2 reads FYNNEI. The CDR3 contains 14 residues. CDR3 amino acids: CASSAQGTNYGYTF. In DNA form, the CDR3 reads TGTGCCAGCAGTGCACAGGGCACTAACTATGGCTACACCTTC.

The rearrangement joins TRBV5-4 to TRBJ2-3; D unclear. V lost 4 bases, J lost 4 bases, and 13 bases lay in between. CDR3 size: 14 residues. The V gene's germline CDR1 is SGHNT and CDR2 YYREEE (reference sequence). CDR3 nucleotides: TGTGCCAGCAGCACCACACCGGCCGCAGATACGCAGTATTTT. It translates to CASSTTPAADTQYF.

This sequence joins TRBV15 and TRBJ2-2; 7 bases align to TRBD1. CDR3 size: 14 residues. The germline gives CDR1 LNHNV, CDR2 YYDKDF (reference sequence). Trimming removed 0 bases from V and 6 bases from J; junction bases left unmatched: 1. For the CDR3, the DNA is TGTGCCACCAGCAGAGATAGGGGGCCCGGGGAGCTGTTTTTT. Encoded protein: CATSRDRGPGELFF. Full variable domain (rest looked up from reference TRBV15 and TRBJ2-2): DAMVIQNPRYQVTQFGKPVTLSCSQTLNHNVMYWYQQKSSQAPKLLFHYYDKDFNNEADTPDNFQSRRPNTSFCFLDIRSPGLGDTAMYLCATSRDRGPGELFFGEGSRLTVL.

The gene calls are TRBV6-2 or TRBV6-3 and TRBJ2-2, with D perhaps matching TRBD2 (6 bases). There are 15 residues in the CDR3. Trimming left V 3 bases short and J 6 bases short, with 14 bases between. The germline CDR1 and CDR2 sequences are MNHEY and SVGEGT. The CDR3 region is CASSYLGEDAGELFF. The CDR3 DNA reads TGTGCCAGCAGTTATTTGGGGGAGGACGCCGGGGAGCTGTTTTTT.

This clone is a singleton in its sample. In DNA, the CDR3 is TGTGCCAGTAGTTTGACTAGCGGCGTCTCCTACAATGAGCAGTTCTTC. Translated: CASSLTSGVSYNEQFF. The chain has TRBV19 and TRBJ2-1; 9 nucleotides line up with TRBD2. Per the germline V gene, CDR1 is LNHDA and CDR2 is SQIVND (reference sequence). The CDR3 is 16 residues long. Trimming took 5 bases from V and 0 from J; bases not matched to a gene: 5. The whole variable domain, filled in from reference TRBV19 and TRBJ2-1, reads DGGITQSPKYLFRKEGQNVTLSCEQNLNHDAMYWYRQDPGQGLRLIYYSQIVNDFQKGDIAEGYSVSREKKESFPLTVTSAQKNPTAFYLCASSLTSGVSYNEQFFGPGTRLTVL.

The CDR3 DNA is TGTGCCAGCACCGACCCCGCTATGAACACTGAAGCTTTCTTT. Translated, it gives CASTDPAMNTEAFF. This sequence joins TRBV6-5 and TRBJ1-1, with D uncertain. V was trimmed by 7 bases and J by 0 bases, leaving 12 bases between them. The CDR3 is 14 amino acids. The V gene's germline CDR1 is MNHEY and CDR2 SVGAGI.

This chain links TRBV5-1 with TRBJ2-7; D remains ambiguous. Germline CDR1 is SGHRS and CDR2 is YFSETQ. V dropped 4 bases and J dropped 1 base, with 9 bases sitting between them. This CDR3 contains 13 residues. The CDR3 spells CASSVDGSYEQYF. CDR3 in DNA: TGCGCCAGCAGCGTGGACGGATCCTACGAGCAGTACTTC.

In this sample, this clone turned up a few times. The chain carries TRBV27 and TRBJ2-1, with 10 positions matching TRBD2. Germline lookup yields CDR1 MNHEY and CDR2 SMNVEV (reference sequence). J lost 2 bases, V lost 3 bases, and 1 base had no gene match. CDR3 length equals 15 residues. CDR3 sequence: CASSFSGGAYNEQFF. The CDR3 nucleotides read TGTGCCAGCAGTTTCAGCGGGGGGGCCTACAATGAGCAGTTCTTC.

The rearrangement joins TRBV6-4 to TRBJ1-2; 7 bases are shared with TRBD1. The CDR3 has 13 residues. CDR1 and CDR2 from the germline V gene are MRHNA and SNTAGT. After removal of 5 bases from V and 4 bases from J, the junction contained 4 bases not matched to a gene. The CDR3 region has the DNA TGTGCCAGCAGTCCAGGGGACAGCTATGGCTACACCTTC. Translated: CASSPGDSYGYTF.

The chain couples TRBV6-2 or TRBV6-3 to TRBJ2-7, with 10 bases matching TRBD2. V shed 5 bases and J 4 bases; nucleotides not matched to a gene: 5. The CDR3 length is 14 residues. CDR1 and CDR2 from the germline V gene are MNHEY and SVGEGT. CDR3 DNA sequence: TGTGCCAGCAGTCTACTAGCGGGACTGTACGAGCAGTACTTC. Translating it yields CASSLLAGLYEQYF.

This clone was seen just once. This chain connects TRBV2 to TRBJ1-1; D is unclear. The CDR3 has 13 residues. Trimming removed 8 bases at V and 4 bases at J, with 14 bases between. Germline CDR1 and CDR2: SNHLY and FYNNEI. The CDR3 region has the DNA TGTGCCAGCCAGAGAGACTGGGGCACTGAAGCTTTCTTT. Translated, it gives CASQRDWGTEAFF. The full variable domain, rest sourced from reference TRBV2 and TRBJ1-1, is EPEVTQTPSHQVTQMGQEVILRCVPISNHLYFYWYRQILGQKVEFLVSFYNNEISEKSEIFDDQFSVERPDGSNFTLKIRSTKLEDSAMYFCASQRDWGTEAFFGQGTRLTVV.

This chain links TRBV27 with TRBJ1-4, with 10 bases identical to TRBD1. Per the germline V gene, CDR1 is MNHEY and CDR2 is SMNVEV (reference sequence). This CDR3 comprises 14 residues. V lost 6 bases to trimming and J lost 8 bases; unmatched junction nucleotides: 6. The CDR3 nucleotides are TGTGCCAGCAGCCTCGGGACAGGGGTCGAAAAACTGTTTTTT. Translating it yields CASSLGTGVEKLFF.

CDR3 bases: TGTGCCAGCAGTGACCCGGGTTTAAATGGCTACACCTTC. It codes for CASSDPGLNGYTF. The chain employs TRBV6-4 and TRBJ1-2; D is undetermined. This CDR3 contains 13 residues. Per germline, CDR1 MRHNA and CDR2 SNTAGT. V lost 2 bases, J lost 6 bases, and 10 bases lay in between.

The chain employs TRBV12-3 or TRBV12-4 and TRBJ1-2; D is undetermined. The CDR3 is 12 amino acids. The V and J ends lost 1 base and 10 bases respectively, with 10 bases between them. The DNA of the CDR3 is TGTGCCAGCAGTTTAGGTGCGGCCCTCTACACCTTC. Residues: CASSLGAALYTF.

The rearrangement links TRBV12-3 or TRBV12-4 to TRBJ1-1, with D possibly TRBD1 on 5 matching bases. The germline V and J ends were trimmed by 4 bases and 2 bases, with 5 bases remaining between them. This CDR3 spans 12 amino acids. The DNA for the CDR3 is TGTGCCAGCAGTTGGGGCAACACTGAAGCTTTCTTT. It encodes CASSWGNTEAFF.

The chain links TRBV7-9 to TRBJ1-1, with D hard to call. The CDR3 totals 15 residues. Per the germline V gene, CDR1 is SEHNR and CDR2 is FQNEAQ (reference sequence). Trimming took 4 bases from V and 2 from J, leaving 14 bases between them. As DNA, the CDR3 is TGTGCCAGCAGCTCACAAGGATGGATTAACACTGAAGCTTTCTTT. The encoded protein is CASSSQGWINTEAFF.

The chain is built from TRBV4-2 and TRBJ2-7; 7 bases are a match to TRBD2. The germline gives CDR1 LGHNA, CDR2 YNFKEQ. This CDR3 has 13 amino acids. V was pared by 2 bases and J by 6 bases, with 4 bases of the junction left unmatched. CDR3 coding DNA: TGTGCCAGCAGCCAACGCGGGAGCGGCGAGCAGTACTTC. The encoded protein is CASSQRGSGEQYF.

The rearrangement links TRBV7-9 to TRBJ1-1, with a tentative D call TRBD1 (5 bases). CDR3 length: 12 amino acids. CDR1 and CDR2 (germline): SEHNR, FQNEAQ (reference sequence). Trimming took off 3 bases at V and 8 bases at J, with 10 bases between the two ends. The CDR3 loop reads CASSFPGREAFF. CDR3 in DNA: TGTGCCAGCAGCTTTCCGGGGCGCGAAGCTTTCTTT.

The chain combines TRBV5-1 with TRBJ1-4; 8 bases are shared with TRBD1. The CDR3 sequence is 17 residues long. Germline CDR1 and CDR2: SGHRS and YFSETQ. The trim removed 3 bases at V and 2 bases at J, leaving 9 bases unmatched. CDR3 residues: CASSSGQGRATNEKLFF. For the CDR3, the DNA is TGCGCCAGCAGCTCCGGACAGGGTAGGGCGACTAATGAAAAACTGTTTTTT.

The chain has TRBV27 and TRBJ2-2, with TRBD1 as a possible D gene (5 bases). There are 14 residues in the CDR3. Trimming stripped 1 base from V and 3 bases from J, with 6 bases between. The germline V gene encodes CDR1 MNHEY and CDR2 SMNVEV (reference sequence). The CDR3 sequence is CASSLFRDTGELFF. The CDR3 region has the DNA TGTGCCAGCAGTTTATTCAGGGACACCGGGGAGCTGTTTTTT.

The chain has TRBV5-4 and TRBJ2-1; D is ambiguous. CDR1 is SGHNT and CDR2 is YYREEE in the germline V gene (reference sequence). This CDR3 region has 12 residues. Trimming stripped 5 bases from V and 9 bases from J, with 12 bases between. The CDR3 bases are TGTGCCAGCAGTTTTTTAGAAGGTGAGCAGTTCTTC. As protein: CASSFLEGEQFF.